Listed below are T cell receptor beta chains from one sample, sequenced in a study of CD8 T cells in ankylosing spondylitis. TCRdb ran MiXCR on the 5' RACE reads and lists one entry per CDR3 protein. In the table there are about 540,000 distinct CDR3 sequences, roughly 13% of which are singletons. Source material: blood, either unsorted or a sorted T cell fraction (not recorded which). The receptors derive from a male donor with ankylosing spondylitis. CDR3s include the opening cysteine and the closing phenylalanine or tryptophan. Each record gives: clone size, J gene, V gene, D gene, CDR3 DNA, CDR3 protein. A D gene is named only where the DNA matches it firmly. Only part of the rows carry a size: once, few, many, or a class if the clone is expanded.

clone_size: NA
j_call: TRBJ1-2
v_call: TRBV20-1
d_call: TRBD1
cdr3_nt: TGCAGTGCTACTGACAGGGAAGGAGTTTATTCTAACTATGGCTACACCTTC
cdr3_aa: CSATDREGVYSNYGYTF

clone_size: NA
j_call: TRBJ2-5
v_call: TRBV25-1
d_call: TRBD1
cdr3_nt: TGTGCCAGCAGTGAATCCCCAGGCCAGGGGGAAGAGACCCAGTACTTC
cdr3_aa: CASSESPGQGEETQYF

clone_size: many
j_call: TRBJ2-1
v_call: TRBV11-2
d_call: TRBD2
cdr3_nt: TGTGCCAGCAGCTTAGGAAAGGCTAGCGGGAGAGGGCAGTTCTTC
cdr3_aa: CASSLGKASGRGQFF

clone_size: NA
j_call: TRBJ2-3
v_call: TRBV20-1
d_call: NA
cdr3_nt: TGCAGTGCTAGAAGCGGTACAGATACGCAGTATTTT
cdr3_aa: CSARSGTDTQYF

clone_size: few
j_call: TRBJ1-2
v_call: TRBV5-1
d_call: NA
cdr3_nt: TGCGCCAGCAGCCTTTCATCGGGACTTGATGGCTACACCTTC
cdr3_aa: CASSLSSGLDGYTF

clone_size: few
j_call: TRBJ1-1
v_call: TRBV10-3
d_call: TRBD1
cdr3_nt: TGTAACACCAGTGAGTCAGATTGGACAGGGAAGACTGAAGCTTTCTTT
cdr3_aa: CNTSESDWTGKTEAFF

clone_size: few
j_call: TRBJ2-3
v_call: TRBV5-1
d_call: TRBD2
cdr3_nt: TGCGCCAGCAGCTTGTCAGGTGTCGTCGTGGCGGGAGGGACAGATACGCAGTATTTT
cdr3_aa: CASSLSGVVVAGGTDTQYF

clone_size: NA
j_call: TRBJ2-2
v_call: TRBV5-1
d_call: TRBD2
cdr3_nt: TGCGCCAGCACCCCCTGGCCAGCGGGAGGGAACACCGGGGAGCTGTTTTTT
cdr3_aa: CASTPWPAGGNTGELFF

clone_size: NA
j_call: TRBJ2-2
v_call: TRBV2
d_call: NA
cdr3_nt: TGTGCCAGCAGTTGGGGGCCATCGAACACCGGGGAGCTGTTTTTT
cdr3_aa: CASSWGPSNTGELFF

clone_size: many
j_call: TRBJ2-5
v_call: TRBV5-1
d_call: NA
cdr3_nt: TGCGCCAGCAGCTTGATCAACCCACAAGAGACCCAGTACTTC
cdr3_aa: CASSLINPQETQYF

clone_size: few
j_call: TRBJ2-5
v_call: TRBV25-1
d_call: NA
cdr3_nt: TGTGCCAGCAGTGAATATCTGGGGGAAGAGACCCAGTACTTC
cdr3_aa: CASSEYLGEETQYF

clone_size: few
j_call: TRBJ1-5
v_call: TRBV20-1
d_call: NA
cdr3_nt: TGCAGTGCCAGGGTAGTTATGGGCAATCAGCCCCAGCATTTT
cdr3_aa: CSARVVMGNQPQHF

clone_size: NA
j_call: TRBJ1-5
v_call: TRBV25-1
d_call: NA
cdr3_nt: TGTGCCAGCAGCTTCCTCCCTACAGGGCCCAGCAATCAGCCCCAGCATTTT
cdr3_aa: CASSFLPTGPSNQPQHF

clone_size: few
j_call: TRBJ2-1
v_call: TRBV3-1
d_call: NA
cdr3_nt: TGTGCCAGCAGCGCGCTAGGAAGGCATGAGCAGTTCTTC
cdr3_aa: CASSALGRHEQFF

clone_size: few
j_call: TRBJ2-1
v_call: TRBV4-1
d_call: NA
cdr3_nt: TGCGCCAGCAGCCAAGAACACACTACCTACAATGAGCAGTTCTTC
cdr3_aa: CASSQEHTTYNEQFF

clone_size: few
j_call: TRBJ2-5
v_call: TRBV7-2
d_call: NA
cdr3_nt: TGTGCCAGCAGCCGAGGTTTAGGGGAAGAGACCCAGTACTTC
cdr3_aa: CASSRGLGEETQYF

clone_size: NA
j_call: TRBJ2-2
v_call: TRBV20-1
d_call: NA
cdr3_nt: TGCAGTGCTAGGTGGGGATCCGGCACCGGGGAGCTGTTTTTT
cdr3_aa: CSARWGSGTGELFF

clone_size: NA
j_call: TRBJ1-4
v_call: TRBV3-1
d_call: NA
cdr3_nt: TGTGCCAGCAGCCAAGATCTGGCTCGGGCTTATGAAAAACTGTTTTTT
cdr3_aa: CASSQDLARAYEKLFF

clone_size: few
j_call: TRBJ1-3
v_call: TRBV5-1
d_call: NA
cdr3_nt: TGCGCCAGCAGCTCAACGTCGGCTGGAAACACCATATATTTT
cdr3_aa: CASSSTSAGNTIYF

clone_size: few
j_call: TRBJ1-5
v_call: TRBV15
d_call: NA
cdr3_nt: TGTGCCACCAGCAGAGGTGGGACCGGTCAGCCCCAGCATTTT
cdr3_aa: CATSRGGTGQPQHF

clone_size: NA
j_call: TRBJ2-1
v_call: TRBV3-1
d_call: TRBD2
cdr3_nt: TGTGCCTCCCGGAGACTAGCGGGAGAATGGGAGCAGTTCTTC
cdr3_aa: CASRRLAGEWEQFF

clone_size: many
j_call: TRBJ2-3
v_call: TRBV20-1
d_call: TRBD2
cdr3_nt: TGCAGTGCTATGGGAAAACTAGCGGGGCCCACAGATACGCAGTATTTT
cdr3_aa: CSAMGKLAGPTDTQYF

clone_size: many
j_call: TRBJ2-3
v_call: TRBV12-3/TRBV12-4
d_call: TRBD2
cdr3_nt: TGTGCCAGCAGTTTCCTGGGAGGGCCGTCGAGTACGCAGTATTTT
cdr3_aa: CASSFLGGPSSTQYF

clone_size: NA
j_call: TRBJ1-1
v_call: TRBV21-1
d_call: NA
cdr3_nt: TGTGCCAGCAGCATAGGACGCTCGACAGGGGGGCTGAACACTGAAGCTTTCTTT
cdr3_aa: CASSIGRSTGGLNTEAFF

clone_size: NA
j_call: TRBJ2-2
v_call: TRBV7-8
d_call: NA
cdr3_nt: TGTGCCAGCAGCTCGCAGGGAGCTTACACCGGGGAGCTGTTTTTT
cdr3_aa: CASSSQGAYTGELFF

clone_size: few
j_call: TRBJ2-2
v_call: TRBV15
d_call: NA
cdr3_nt: TGTGCCACCAGCCTAGGATGGCGGAGCACCGGGGAGCTGTTTTTT
cdr3_aa: CATSLGWRSTGELFF

clone_size: many
j_call: TRBJ2-7
v_call: TRBV7-2
d_call: TRBD1
cdr3_nt: TGTGCCAGCAGCCCCAGACAGGGTTCTAATAGGTACTTC
cdr3_aa: CASSPRQGSNRYF

clone_size: NA
j_call: TRBJ2-7
v_call: TRBV3-1
d_call: NA
cdr3_nt: TGTGCCAGCAGCCGAACGGGGCAGCAGTACTTC
cdr3_aa: CASSRTGQQYF

clone_size: NA
j_call: TRBJ2-7
v_call: TRBV11-3
d_call: TRBD1
cdr3_nt: TGTGCCAGCAGCTTAGGCCGAGGGACAGAGAGCTACGAGCAGTACTTC
cdr3_aa: CASSLGRGTESYEQYF

clone_size: few
j_call: TRBJ2-5
v_call: TRBV18
d_call: NA
cdr3_nt: TGTGCCAGCTCACCACCAGGGAATCGAGAGACCCAGTACTTC
cdr3_aa: CASSPPGNRETQYF

clone_size: NA
j_call: TRBJ2-5
v_call: TRBV7-2
d_call: TRBD2
cdr3_nt: TGTGCCAGCAGCTTAGAGGTAGCGGGCCCCCAAGAGACCCAGTACTTC
cdr3_aa: CASSLEVAGPQETQYF

clone_size: few
j_call: TRBJ2-7
v_call: TRBV5-6
d_call: NA
cdr3_nt: TGTGCCAGCAGCTTTGGTGGGGGTCCCCCCTTAACCGAGCAGTACTTC
cdr3_aa: CASSFGGGPPLTEQYF

clone_size: NA
j_call: TRBJ2-3
v_call: TRBV2
d_call: TRBD2
cdr3_nt: TGTGCCAGCAGCTGGCTAGCGGGAGTCGGGGATACGCAGTATTTT
cdr3_aa: CASSWLAGVGDTQYF